This TCR beta chain was sequenced during a study of glioma-infiltrating T cells after dendritic cell vaccination. As to this clone: As yet, its antigen is unknown.

The CDR3 consists of 15 residues. The V gene end was trimmed by 7 bases and the J gene end by 5 bases; junction bases not matched to a gene: 12. CDR1 and CDR2 from the germline V gene are MNHNS and SASEGT. Notes on the study in general: Survival was not directly related to TCR clonality in these patients.

None of the glioblastoma patients had an isocitrate dehydrogenase mutation. Up to about 2 ug genomic DNA was used for TCRB CDR3 amplification. The primer mix had 60 V beta and 13 J beta primers. Assay used: immunoSEQ multiplex PCR; TCRdb lists only in-frame clones, some missing. In the table there are roughly 70,000 clones, over 75% of which are singletons. This TCR was sampled from a human donor with glioblastoma. V gene TRBV6-1 combines with J gene TRBJ2-7; 9 bases match TRBD1. The sequencing used blood, collected before dendritic cell vaccination. The CDR3: CASIYWVGQGNEQYF. The CDR3 DNA is TGTGCCAGCATATATTGGGTAGGACAGGGGAACGAGCAGTACTTC.